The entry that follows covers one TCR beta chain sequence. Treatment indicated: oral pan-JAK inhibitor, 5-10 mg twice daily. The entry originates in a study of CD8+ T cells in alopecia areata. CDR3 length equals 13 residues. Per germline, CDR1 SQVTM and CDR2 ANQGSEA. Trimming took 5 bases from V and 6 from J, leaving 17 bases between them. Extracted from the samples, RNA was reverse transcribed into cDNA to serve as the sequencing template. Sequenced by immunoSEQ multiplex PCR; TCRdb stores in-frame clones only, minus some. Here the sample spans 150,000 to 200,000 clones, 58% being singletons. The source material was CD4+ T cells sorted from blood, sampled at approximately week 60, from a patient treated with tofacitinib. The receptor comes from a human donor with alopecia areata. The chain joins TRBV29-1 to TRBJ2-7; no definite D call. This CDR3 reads CSVSGRAVLEQYF. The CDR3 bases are TGCAGCGTTTCTGGTCGGGCAGTTCTCGAGCAGTACTTC.